This T cell receptor beta chain stems from a study of blood T cell repertoires in COVID-19. At the level of the study: The United States, Italy and Spain supplied acute and convalescent COVID-19 samples. The analysed material was cDNA or gDNA that came from T cells, B-cell-depleted T cells, or PBMCs.

In the authors' methods: Quantification of nucleated cells was approximated via reference gene primer amplification. The protocol was immunoSEQ multiplex PCR, while the TCRdb copy is restricted to in-frame clones and leaves out a portion. V, J and clone size are those of that table, while D and trimming were read from the DNA. The repertoire holds 68,000 or so clones, about 91% seen once, with approximately 6.8% in the top ten. The V end was cut by 7 bases, the J end by 4 bases, with 16 bases between. CDR3 length: 14 amino acids. From germline, CDR1 is SNHLY and CDR2 FYNNEI. The TCR comes from a woman in her 70s with acute or convalescent COVID-19. The chain recombines TRBV2 with TRBJ1-1; D not resolved. Material: peripheral blood. CDR3 protein: CASNSLIASTEAFF. CDR3 sequence (DNA): TGTGCCAGCAACAGTCTTATTGCTTCCACTGAAGCTTTCTTT.